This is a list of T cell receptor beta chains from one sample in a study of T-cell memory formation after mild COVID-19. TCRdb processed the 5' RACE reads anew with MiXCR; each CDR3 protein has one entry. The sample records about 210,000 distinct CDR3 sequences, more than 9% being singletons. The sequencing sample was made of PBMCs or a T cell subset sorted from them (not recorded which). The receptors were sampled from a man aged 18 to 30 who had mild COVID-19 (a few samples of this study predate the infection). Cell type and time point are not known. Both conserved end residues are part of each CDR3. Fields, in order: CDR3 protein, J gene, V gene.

CDR3aa: CASSPASSELYTDTQYF; j_gene: TRBJ2-3; v_gene: TRBV28
CDR3aa: CASSLVSGPNEKLFF; j_gene: TRBJ1-4; v_gene: TRBV7-9
CDR3aa: CASSSYEAYGYTF; j_gene: TRBJ1-2; v_gene: TRBV19
CDR3aa: CASSTGPVAYEQYF; j_gene: TRBJ2-7; v_gene: TRBV7-3
CDR3aa: CASSGPSELYNSPLHF; j_gene: TRBJ1-6; v_gene: TRBV5-4
CDR3aa: CASSHRGSNRETQYF; j_gene: TRBJ2-5; v_gene: TRBV4-3
CDR3aa: CASSFGQVREKLFF; j_gene: TRBJ1-4; v_gene: TRBV7-9
CDR3aa: CASSLFRSSGVQYF; j_gene: TRBJ2-7; v_gene: TRBV7-8
CDR3aa: CASSRTGWGHQPQHF; j_gene: TRBJ1-5; v_gene: TRBV6-2/TRBV6-3
CDR3aa: CASSFAVGAGNEQFF; j_gene: TRBJ2-1; v_gene: TRBV9
CDR3aa: CASSPTAQVYNEQFF; j_gene: TRBJ2-1; v_gene: TRBV28
CDR3aa: CASSDGLGGYNTF; j_gene: TRBJ1-2; v_gene: TRBV6-1
CDR3aa: CASSLTSSGVDTQYF; j_gene: TRBJ2-3; v_gene: TRBV7-3
CDR3aa: CASSLGQTNSPLHF; j_gene: TRBJ1-6; v_gene: TRBV7-2
CDR3aa: CSVRVDLAPDTQYF; j_gene: TRBJ2-3; v_gene: TRBV20-1
CDR3aa: CASSYPDGGGYGYTF; j_gene: TRBJ1-2; v_gene: TRBV6-5
CDR3aa: CASSLYMGRGWTEAFF; j_gene: TRBJ1-1; v_gene: TRBV7-9
CDR3aa: CSARDFQGRQKGQYF; j_gene: TRBJ2-3; v_gene: TRBV20-1
CDR3aa: CASSTTGLSQRLSGYTF; j_gene: TRBJ1-2; v_gene: TRBV5-1
CDR3aa: CASSVAGFQFF; j_gene: TRBJ2-1; v_gene: TRBV14
CDR3aa: CASSVAGDADTQYF; j_gene: TRBJ2-3; v_gene: TRBV9
CDR3aa: CASSRGQGDGYTF; j_gene: TRBJ1-2; v_gene: TRBV5-5
CDR3aa: CASRGTAVSEQYF; j_gene: TRBJ2-7; v_gene: TRBV7-2
CDR3aa: CSASKAGAREQYF; j_gene: TRBJ2-7; v_gene: TRBV20-1
CDR3aa: CASSLLRGSTDTQYF; j_gene: TRBJ2-3; v_gene: TRBV5-1
CDR3aa: CATAGPGGSGQYF; j_gene: TRBJ2-7; v_gene: TRBV6-6
CDR3aa: CASSQGGPTQYF; j_gene: TRBJ2-3; v_gene: TRBV3-1
CDR3aa: CASSSLGQAKGYTF; j_gene: TRBJ1-2; v_gene: TRBV12-3/TRBV12-4
CDR3aa: CASSPGGTTYEQYF; j_gene: TRBJ2-7; v_gene: TRBV18
CDR3aa: CASSPRYNEQFF; j_gene: TRBJ2-1; v_gene: TRBV3-1
CDR3aa: CASTGTSTDTQYF; j_gene: TRBJ2-3; v_gene: TRBV27
CDR3aa: CASLRGQGDSPLHF; j_gene: TRBJ1-6; v_gene: TRBV2
CDR3aa: CACGPKLGYTF; j_gene: TRBJ1-2; v_gene: TRBV30
CDR3aa: CASRLDSNTGELFF; j_gene: TRBJ2-2; v_gene: TRBV5-1
CDR3aa: CASSWDRGNYGYTF; j_gene: TRBJ1-2; v_gene: TRBV7-2
CDR3aa: CASSYAGGQGQPQHF; j_gene: TRBJ1-5; v_gene: TRBV6-5
CDR3aa: CASSDLGQGTEAFF; j_gene: TRBJ1-1; v_gene: TRBV25-1
CDR3aa: CASSVDSHYEQYF; j_gene: TRBJ2-7; v_gene: TRBV6-2/TRBV6-3
CDR3aa: CASSLGVADTNEQYF; j_gene: TRBJ2-7; v_gene: TRBV7-8
CDR3aa: CASSLLQIGELFF; j_gene: TRBJ2-2; v_gene: TRBV12-3/TRBV12-4
CDR3aa: CASSSGTANSPLHF; j_gene: TRBJ1-6; v_gene: TRBV7-3
CDR3aa: CASSQEGPPRTGKDNEQFF; j_gene: TRBJ2-1; v_gene: TRBV3-1
CDR3aa: CASSLGRIAGGRVDEQFF; j_gene: TRBJ2-1; v_gene: TRBV7-2
CDR3aa: CASSLMDRFNTF; j_gene: TRBJ1-2; v_gene: TRBV7-2
CDR3aa: CASSAGTGNTEAFF; j_gene: TRBJ1-1; v_gene: TRBV5-1
CDR3aa: CSARGSVGFSSYNEQFF; j_gene: TRBJ2-1; v_gene: TRBV20-1